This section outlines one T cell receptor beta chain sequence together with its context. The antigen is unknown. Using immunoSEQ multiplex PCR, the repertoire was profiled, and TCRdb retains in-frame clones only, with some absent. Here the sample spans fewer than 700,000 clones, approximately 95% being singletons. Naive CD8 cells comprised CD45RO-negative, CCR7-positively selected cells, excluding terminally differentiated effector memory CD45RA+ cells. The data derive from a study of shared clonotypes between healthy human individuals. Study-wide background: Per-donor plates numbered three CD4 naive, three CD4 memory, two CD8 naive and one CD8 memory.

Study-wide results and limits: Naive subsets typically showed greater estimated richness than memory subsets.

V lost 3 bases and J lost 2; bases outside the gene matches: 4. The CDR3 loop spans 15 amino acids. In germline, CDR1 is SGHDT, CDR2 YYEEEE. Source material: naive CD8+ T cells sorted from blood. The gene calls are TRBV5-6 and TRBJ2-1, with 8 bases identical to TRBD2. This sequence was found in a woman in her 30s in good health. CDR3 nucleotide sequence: TGTGCCAGCAGCTGGGCTAGCGGGCCCTACAATGAGCAGTTCTTC. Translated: CASSWASGPYNEQFF.